This record looks at one TCR beta chain sequence and its context. This clone was found many times. No cognate antigen has been identified for it. Sequencing ends 3 residues short of the CDR3 end; the germline J gene provides the rest. The germline V gene (reference sequence) yields LNHDA for CDR1 and SQIVND for CDR2. Counted from cysteine to phenylalanine, this CDR3 has 16 amino acids. The 39 bases shown cover part of the CDR3, and their frame starts at base 1. V loses 5 bases at its end and J loses 8 bases; junction bases beyond the gene matches: 10. This sample is drawn from a study of T cell clonality in common variable immunodeficiency (dated by TCRdb to between 2014 and 2017). Predominantly Caucasian heritage was noted among both the CVID patients and the healthy controls. Heparinized peripheral whole blood samples of roughly 5 to 8 ml were obtained from each donor. TCRbeta CDR3 repertoires were sequenced from genomic DNA of adults with common variable immune deficiency (CVID) and healthy adult controls. The control group comprised some 22 healthy adult volunteers, roughly 12 female and roughly ten male, aged about 23 to 75 years with a mean age of around 37. Diluted blood was density-centrifuged over Hypaque 1077 or Ficoll-Paque to isolate peripheral blood mononuclear cells. Genomic DNA was obtained from unsorted mononuclear cells through either Qiagen column purification or a centrifugation-based method.

The study at large found these results: CVID TCRbeta sequences reportedly showed fewer deletions and N-nucleotide insertions and lacked highly modified clones with 13 or more V deletions. Differences among patients in the CVID cohort limited the correlations between repertoire features and clinical complications. Despite equal DNA input, controls averaged approximately 84,000 unique sequences per sample versus about 31,547 in CVID samples. TCRbeta clonality was higher in CVID subjects than in healthy controls (t-test p = 0.018), and the increase was most characteristic of about a third of subjects. Healthy controls shared more TCRbeta clones with each other than CVID subjects shared among themselves (p < 0.0001). According to the authors, finding the cause of the higher clonality in CVID would require sequencing the repertoires of T cell subpopulations.

For sequencing, equivalent amounts of genomic DNA were input from CVID and control samples. For every sample, a 60 bp segment covering the rearranged TCRbeta CDR3 region was amplified and then sequenced. The immunoSEQ assay, a bias-corrected multiplex PCR with high-throughput sequencing, was employed for TCRbeta amplification. From the authors' description of their analysis: Each unique nucleotide sequence was treated as a clone and annotated with V, D and J genes, copy number and frequency. Sequences were labeled productive if in frame, and non-productive if out of frame or containing stop codons. As previously described, clonality was calculated on the basis of Shannon's entropy. The predicted amino acid sequences of productive clones were used to derive mean CDR3 Kyte-Doolittle hydropathy. Hierarchical clustering of scaled V gene usage was performed with the R hclust function using Manhattan distance and complete linkage. Sharing of clones by CDR3 amino acid sequence was evaluated through resampling of 12 repertoires per group over 100 rounds. The repertoires were screened for approximately 63 published EBV-specific TCRbeta sequences and approximately 240 published CMV-specific TCRbeta sequences. Two CVID samples yielding fewer than 10,000 sequences were excluded from analysis, leaving more than 35 CVID repertoires. TCRdb took over this immuneACCESS table, retaining in-frame rearrangements with V and J assigned. Such tables are incomplete; in checked studies, under half of the missing clones stem from an unresolved V gene, and the remainder is unexplained. V and J calls and clone size are copied from that table; D and trimming were computed from the DNA. The table records some 32,000 clones for this sample, and not one of them appears only once. Around 4.5% of the sample comes from the top ten.

The sequence was obtained from a person aged 18-70 years in good health. The sequencing sample was made of peripheral blood mononuclear cells. The chain is assembled from TRBV19 and TRBJ2-2; 11 bases in the junction line up with TRBD2. The CDR3 has the sequence CASSPPGLAAEGELFF. The DNA read from the CDR3 is TGTGCCAGTAGTCCTCCGGGACTAGCGGCCGAGGGGGAG.